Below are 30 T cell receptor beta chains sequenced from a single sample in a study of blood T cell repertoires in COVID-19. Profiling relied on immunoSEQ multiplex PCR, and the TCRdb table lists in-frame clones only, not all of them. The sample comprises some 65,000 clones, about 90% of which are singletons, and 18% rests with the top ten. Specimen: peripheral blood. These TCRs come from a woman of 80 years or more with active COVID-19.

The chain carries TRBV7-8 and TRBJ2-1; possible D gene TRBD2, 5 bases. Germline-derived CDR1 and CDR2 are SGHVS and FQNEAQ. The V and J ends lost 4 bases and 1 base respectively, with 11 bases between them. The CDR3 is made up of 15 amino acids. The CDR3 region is CASSYTGVSYNEQFF. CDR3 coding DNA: TGTGCCAGCAGCTATACCGGGGTTTCCTACAATGAGCAGTTCTTC.

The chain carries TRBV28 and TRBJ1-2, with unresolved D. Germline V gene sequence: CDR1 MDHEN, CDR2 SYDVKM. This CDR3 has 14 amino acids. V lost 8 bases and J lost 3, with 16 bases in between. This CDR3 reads CASVGGTRDYGYTF. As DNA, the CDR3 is TGTGCCAGCGTGGGAGGCACTCGGGACTATGGCTACACCTTC.

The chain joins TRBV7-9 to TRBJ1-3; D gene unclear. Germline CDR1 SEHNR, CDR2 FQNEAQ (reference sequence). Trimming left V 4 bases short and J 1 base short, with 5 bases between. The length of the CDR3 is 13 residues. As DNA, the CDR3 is TGTGCCAGCAGCTCACTATCTGGAAACACCATATATTTT. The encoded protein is CASSSLSGNTIYF.

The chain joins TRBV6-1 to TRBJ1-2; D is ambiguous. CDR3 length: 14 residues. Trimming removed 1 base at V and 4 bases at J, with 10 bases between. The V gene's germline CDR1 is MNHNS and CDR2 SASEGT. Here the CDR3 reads CASSEGSSLYGYTF. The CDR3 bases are TGTGCCAGCAGTGAAGGTAGCAGCCTCTATGGCTACACCTTC.

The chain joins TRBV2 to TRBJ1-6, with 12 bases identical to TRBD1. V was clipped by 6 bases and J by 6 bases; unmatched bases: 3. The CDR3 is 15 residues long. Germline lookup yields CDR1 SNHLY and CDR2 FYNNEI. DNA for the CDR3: TGTGCCAGCAGGGGGACAGGGGGCAGTAATTCACCCCTCCACTTT. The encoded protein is CASRGTGGSNSPLHF.

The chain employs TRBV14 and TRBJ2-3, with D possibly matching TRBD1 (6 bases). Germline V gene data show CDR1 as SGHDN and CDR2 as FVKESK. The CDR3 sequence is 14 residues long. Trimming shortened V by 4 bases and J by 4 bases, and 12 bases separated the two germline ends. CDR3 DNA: TGTGCCAGCAGCCTATACAGGGTAGCAGATACGCAGTATTTT. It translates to CASSLYRVADTQYF.

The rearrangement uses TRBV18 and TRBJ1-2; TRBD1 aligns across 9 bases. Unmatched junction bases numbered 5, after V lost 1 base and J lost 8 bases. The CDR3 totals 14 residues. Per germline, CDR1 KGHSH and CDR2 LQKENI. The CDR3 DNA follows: TGTGCCAGCTCACCACAACAGGGGGCTGGGGGCTACACCTTC. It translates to CASSPQQGAGGYTF.

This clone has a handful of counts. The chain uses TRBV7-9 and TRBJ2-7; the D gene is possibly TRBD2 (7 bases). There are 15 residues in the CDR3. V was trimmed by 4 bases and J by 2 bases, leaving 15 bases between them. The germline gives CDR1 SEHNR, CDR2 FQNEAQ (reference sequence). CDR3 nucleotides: TGTGCCAGCAGCTACAAAGGGGGGGTAGCCTACGAGCAGTACTTC. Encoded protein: CASSYKGGVAYEQYF.

The DNA of the CDR3 is TGTGCCAGCAGTCCCTATAGACAGGGGCAAGACGAGCAGTACTTC. Encoded protein: CASSPYRQGQDEQYF. This sequence joins TRBV6-5 and TRBJ2-7; 8 positions match TRBD1. There are 15 residues in the CDR3. Unmatched junction bases numbered 11, after V lost 5 bases and J lost 5 bases. Germline-derived CDR1 and CDR2 are MNHEY and SVGAGI.

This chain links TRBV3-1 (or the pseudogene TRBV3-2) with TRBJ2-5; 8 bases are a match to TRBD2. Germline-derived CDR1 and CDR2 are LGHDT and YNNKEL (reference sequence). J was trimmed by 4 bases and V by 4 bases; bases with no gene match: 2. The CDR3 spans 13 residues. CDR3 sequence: CASSLSGGETQYF. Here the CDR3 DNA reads TGTGCCAGCAGCCTGAGCGGGGGAGAGACCCAGTACTTC.

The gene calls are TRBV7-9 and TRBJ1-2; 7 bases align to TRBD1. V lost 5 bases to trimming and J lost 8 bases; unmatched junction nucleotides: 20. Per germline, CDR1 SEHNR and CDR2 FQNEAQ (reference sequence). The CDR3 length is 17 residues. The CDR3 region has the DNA TGTGCCAGCAGCGACAGGGACGGAGCTGACCCTTCGCAAGGCTACACCTTC. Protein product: CASSDRDGADPSQGYTF. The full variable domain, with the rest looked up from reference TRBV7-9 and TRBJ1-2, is DTGVSQNPRHKITKRGQNVTFRCDPISEHNRLYWYRQTLGQGPEFLTYFQNEAQLEKSRLLSDRFSAERPKGSFSTLEIQRTEQGDSAMYLCASSDRDGADPSQGYTFGSGTRLTVV.

The CDR3: CASSTREGATNEKLFF. The DNA of the CDR3 is TGTGCCAGCAGCACGCGGGAGGGCGCAACTAATGAAAAACTGTTTTTT. The rearrangement joins TRBV9 to TRBJ1-4; unclear D gene. CDR1 SGDLS and CDR2 YYNGEE come from the germline V gene. This CDR3 has 16 residues. V lost 4 bases, J lost 0 bases, and 13 bases lay in between. Supplemented by reference TRBV9 and TRBJ1-4, the full variable domain reads DSGVTQTPKHLITATGQRVTLRCSPRSGDLSVYWYQQSLDQGLQFLIQYYNGEERAKGNILERFSAQQFPDLHSELNLSSLELGDSALYFCASSTREGATNEKLFFGSGTQLSVL.

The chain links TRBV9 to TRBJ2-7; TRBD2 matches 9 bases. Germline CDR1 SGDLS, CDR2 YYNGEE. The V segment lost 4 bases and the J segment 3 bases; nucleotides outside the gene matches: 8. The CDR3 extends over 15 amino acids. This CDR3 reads CASSQGSGGGYEQYF. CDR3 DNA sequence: TGTGCCAGCAGCCAGGGTAGCGGGGGTGGCTACGAGCAGTACTTC.

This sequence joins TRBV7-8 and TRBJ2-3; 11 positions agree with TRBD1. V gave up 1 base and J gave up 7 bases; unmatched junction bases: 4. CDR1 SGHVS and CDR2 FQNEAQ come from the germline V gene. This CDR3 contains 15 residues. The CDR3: CASSLGTGGRNTQYF. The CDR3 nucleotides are TGTGCCAGCAGCTTAGGGACAGGGGGCAGGAATACGCAGTATTTT.

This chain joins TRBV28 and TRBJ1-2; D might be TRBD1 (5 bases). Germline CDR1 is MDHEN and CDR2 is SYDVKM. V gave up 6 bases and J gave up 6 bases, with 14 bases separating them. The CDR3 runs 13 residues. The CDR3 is CASSRAGGDGYTF. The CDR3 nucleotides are TGTGCCAGCAGCCGGGCGGGGGGTGATGGCTACACCTTC.

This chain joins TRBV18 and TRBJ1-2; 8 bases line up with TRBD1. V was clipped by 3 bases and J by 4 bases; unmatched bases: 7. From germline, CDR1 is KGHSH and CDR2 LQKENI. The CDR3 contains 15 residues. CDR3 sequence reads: CASSPGTGSLYGYTF. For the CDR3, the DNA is TGTGCCAGCTCACCCGGGACAGGTTCCCTCTATGGCTACACCTTC.

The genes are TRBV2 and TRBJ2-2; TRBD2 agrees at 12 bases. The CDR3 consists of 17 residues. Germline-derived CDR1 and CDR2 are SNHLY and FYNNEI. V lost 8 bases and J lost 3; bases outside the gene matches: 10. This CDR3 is CASSWASGGADTGELFF. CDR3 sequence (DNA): TGTGCCAGCTCGTGGGCTAGCGGGGGGGCGGACACCGGGGAGCTGTTTTTT.

CDR3 amino acids: CAISESGVEQGSNQPQHF. The CDR3 DNA is TGTGCCATCAGTGAGTCGGGTGTAGAACAGGGCAGCAATCAGCCCCAGCATTTT. V is TRBV10-3 and J is TRBJ1-5; possibly TRBD1 for D (6 bases). V dropped 0 bases and J dropped 1 base, with 16 bases sitting between them. Per germline, CDR1 ENHRY and CDR2 SYGVKD. The CDR3 contains 18 residues.

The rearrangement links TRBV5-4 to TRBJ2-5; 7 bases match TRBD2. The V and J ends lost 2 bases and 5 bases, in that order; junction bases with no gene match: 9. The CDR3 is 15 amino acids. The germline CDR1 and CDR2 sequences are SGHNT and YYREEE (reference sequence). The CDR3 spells CASSFLGGERETQYF. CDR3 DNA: TGTGCCAGCAGCTTTCTGGGGGGGGAGAGGGAGACCCAGTACTTC.

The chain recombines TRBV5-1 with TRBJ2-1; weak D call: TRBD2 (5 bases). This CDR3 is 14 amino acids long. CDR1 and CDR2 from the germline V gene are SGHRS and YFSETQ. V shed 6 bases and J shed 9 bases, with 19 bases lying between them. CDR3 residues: CASTPKLVLGEQFF. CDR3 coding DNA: TGCGCCAGCACTCCCAAACTAGTGCTTGGTGAGCAGTTCTTC. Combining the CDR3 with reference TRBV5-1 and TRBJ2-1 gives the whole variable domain KAGVTQTPRYLIKTRGQQVTLSCSPISGHRSVSWYQQTPGQGLQFLFEYFSETQRNKGNFPGRFSGRQFSNSRSEMNVSTLELGDSALYLCASTPKLVLGEQFFGPGTRLTVL.

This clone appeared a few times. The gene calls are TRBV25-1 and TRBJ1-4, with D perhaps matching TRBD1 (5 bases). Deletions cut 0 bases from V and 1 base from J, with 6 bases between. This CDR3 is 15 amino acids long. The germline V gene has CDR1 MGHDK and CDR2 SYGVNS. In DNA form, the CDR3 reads TGTGCCAGCAGTGAATATCAGGGAACTAATGAAAAACTGTTTTTT. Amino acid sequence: CASSEYQGTNEKLFF. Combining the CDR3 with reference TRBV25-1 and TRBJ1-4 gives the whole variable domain EADIYQTPRYLVIGTGKKITLECSQTMGHDKMYWYQQDPGMELHLIHYSYGVNSTEKGDLSSESTVSRIRTEHFPLTLESARPSHTSQYLCASSEYQGTNEKLFFGSGTQLSVL.

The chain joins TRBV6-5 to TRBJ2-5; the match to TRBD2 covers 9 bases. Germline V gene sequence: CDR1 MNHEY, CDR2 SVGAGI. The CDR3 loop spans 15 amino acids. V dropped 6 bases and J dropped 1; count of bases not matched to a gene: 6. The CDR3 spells CASSRQRGAQETQYF. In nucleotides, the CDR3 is TGTGCCAGCAGCAGGCAGCGGGGGGCCCAAGAGACCCAGTACTTC.

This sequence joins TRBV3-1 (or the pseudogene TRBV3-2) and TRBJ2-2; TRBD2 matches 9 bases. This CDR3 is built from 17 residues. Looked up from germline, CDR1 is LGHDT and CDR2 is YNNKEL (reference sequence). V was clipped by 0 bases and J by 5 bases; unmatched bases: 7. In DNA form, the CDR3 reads TGTGCCAGCAGCCAAGATGGTAGCGGGGGAAGAACCGGGGAGCTGTTTTTT. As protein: CASSQDGSGGRTGELFF.

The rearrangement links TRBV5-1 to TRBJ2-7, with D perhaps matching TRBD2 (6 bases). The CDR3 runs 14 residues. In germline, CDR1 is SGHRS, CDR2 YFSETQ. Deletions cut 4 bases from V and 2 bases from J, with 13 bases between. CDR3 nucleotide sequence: TGCGCCAGCAGCCCCTCGGGCGGGGCCTACGAGCAGTACTTC. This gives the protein CASSPSGGAYEQYF.

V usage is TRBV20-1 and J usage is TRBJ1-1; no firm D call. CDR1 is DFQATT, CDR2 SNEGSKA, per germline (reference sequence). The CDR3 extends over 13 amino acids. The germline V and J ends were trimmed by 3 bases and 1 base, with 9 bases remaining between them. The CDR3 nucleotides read TGCAGTGCTAGTAGGCAGGCGAACACTGAAGCTTTCTTT. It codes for CSASRQANTEAFF.

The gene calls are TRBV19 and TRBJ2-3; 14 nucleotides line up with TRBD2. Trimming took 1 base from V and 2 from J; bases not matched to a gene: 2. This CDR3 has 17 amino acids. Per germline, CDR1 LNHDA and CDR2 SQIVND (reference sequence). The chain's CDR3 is CASSIGTSGGYTDTQYF. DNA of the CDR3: TGTGCCAGTAGTATAGGGACTAGCGGGGGGTACACAGATACGCAGTATTTT. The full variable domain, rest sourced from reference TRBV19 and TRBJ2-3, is DGGITQSPKYLFRKEGQNVTLSCEQNLNHDAMYWYRQDPGQGLRLIYYSQIVNDFQKGDIAEGYSVSREKKESFPLTVTSAQKNPTAFYLCASSIGTSGGYTDTQYFGPGTRLTVL.

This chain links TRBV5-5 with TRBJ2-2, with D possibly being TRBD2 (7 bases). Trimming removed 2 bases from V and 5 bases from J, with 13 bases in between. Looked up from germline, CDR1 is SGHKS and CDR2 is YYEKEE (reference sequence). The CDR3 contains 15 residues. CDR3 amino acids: CASSFSGGWTGELFF. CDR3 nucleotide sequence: TGTGCCAGCAGCTTTTCGGGGGGCTGGACCGGGGAGCTGTTTTTT.

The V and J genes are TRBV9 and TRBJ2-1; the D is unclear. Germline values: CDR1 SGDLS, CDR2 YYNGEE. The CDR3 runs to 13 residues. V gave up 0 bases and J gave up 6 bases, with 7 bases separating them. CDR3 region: CASSVGTGNEQFF. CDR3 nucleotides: TGTGCCAGCAGCGTAGGAACGGGCAATGAGCAGTTCTTC.

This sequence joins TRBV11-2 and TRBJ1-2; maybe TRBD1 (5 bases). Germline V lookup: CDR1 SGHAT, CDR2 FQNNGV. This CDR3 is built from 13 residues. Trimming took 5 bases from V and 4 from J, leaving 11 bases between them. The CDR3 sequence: CASSQGARYGYTF. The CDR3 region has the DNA TGTGCCAGCAGCCAAGGGGCGCGCTATGGCTACACCTTC.

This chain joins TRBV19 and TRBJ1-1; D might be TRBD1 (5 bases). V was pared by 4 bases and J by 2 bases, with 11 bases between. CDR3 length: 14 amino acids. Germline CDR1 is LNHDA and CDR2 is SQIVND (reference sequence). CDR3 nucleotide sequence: TGTGCCAGTAGTAGAGCGGGACTTAACACTGAAGCTTTCTTT. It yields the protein CASSRAGLNTEAFF.